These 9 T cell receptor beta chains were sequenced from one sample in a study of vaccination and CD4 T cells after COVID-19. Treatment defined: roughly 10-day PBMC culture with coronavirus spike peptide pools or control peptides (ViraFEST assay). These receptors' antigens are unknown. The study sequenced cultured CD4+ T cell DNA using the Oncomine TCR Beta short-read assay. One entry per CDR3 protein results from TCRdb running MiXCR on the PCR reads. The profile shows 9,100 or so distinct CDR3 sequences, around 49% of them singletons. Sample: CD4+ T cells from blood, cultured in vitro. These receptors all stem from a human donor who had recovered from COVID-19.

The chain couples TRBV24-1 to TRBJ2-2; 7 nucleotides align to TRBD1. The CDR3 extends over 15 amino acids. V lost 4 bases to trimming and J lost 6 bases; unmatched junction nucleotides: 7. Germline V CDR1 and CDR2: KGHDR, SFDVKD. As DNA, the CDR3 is TGTGCCACCAGTGACGCCCGACAGGGCGCCGGGGAGCTGTTTTTT. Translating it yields CATSDARQGAGELFF.

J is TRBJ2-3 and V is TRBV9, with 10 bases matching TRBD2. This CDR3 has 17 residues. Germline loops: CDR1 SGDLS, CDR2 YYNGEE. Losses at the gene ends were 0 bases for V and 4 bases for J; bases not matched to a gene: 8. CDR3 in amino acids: CASSVAPFGTSADTQYF. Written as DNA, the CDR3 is TGTGCCAGCAGCGTAGCTCCTTTTGGGACTAGCGCAGATACGCAGTATTTT.

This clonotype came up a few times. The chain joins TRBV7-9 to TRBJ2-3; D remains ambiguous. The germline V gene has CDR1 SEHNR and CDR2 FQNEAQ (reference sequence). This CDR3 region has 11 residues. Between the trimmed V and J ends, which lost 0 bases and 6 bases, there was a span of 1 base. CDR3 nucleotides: TGTGCCAGCAGCTTAGCCGATACGCAGTATTTT. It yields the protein CASSLADTQYF.

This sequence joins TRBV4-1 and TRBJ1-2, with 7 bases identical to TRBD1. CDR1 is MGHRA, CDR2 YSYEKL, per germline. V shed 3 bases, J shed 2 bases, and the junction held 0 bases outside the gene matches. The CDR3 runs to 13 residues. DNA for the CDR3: TGCGCCAGCAGCCAGACAGGGAACTATGGCTACACCTTC. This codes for CASSQTGNYGYTF.

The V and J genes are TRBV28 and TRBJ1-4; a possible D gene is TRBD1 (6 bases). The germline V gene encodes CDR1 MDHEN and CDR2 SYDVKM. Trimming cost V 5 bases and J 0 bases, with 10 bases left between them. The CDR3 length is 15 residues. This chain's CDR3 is CASSKDSATNEKLFF. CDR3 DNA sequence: TGTGCCAGCAGTAAGGACAGTGCAACTAATGAAAAACTGTTTTTT.

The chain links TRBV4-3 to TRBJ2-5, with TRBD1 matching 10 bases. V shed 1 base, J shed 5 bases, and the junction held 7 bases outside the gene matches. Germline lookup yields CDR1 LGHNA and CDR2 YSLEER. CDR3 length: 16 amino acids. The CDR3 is CASSQGTGGVGETQYF. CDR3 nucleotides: TGCGCCAGCAGCCAAGGGACAGGGGGAGTAGGTGAGACCCAGTACTTC.

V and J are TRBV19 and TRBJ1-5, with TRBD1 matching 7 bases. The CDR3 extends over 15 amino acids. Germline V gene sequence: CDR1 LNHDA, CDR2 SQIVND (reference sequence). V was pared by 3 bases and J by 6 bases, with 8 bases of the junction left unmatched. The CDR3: CASSIGGGGSQPQHF. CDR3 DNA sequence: TGTGCCAGTAGTATCGGAGGGGGCGGGAGTCAGCCCCAGCATTTT.

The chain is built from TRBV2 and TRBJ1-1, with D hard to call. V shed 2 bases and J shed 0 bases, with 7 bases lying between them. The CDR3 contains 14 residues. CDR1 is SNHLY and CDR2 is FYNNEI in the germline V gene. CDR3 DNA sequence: TGTGCCAGCAGTGAAAGGGTCCTGAACACTGAAGCTTTCTTT. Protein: CASSERVLNTEAFF.

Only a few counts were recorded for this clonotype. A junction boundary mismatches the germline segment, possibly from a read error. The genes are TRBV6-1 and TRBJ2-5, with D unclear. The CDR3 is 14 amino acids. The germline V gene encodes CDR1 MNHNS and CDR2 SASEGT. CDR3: CASNETWWSETQYF. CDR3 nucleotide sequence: TGTGCCAGCAATGAAACGTGGTGGTCGGAGACCCAGTACTTC.